The clone carrying this TCR beta chain was seen a handful of times. Its target is unknown. One entry per CDR3 protein, called by TCRdb with MiXCR from the reads. The repertoire includes 680,000 or so distinct CDR3 sequences, about 33% of them detected once, and roughly 18% sits in the top ten. The sample is drawn from a study of T cell repertoires in cytomegalovirus infection. Study-wide background: Indications of both CMV infection and matching HLA type were provided by public TCR beta signatures. Study results and limitations: Summed frequency of public TCR beta families distinguished CMV carriers with the relevant HLA.

The CDR3 consists of 15 residues. The V and J ends lost 3 bases and 8 bases, in that order; junction bases with no gene match: 8. CDR1 and CDR2 from the germline V gene are MDHEN and SYDVKM. This TCR derives from a human donor in good health (CMV status not recorded). Some clones in this sample may be carry-over from other donors' samples. This sequence joins TRBV28 and TRBJ1-4; 8 nucleotides align to TRBD1. Sequencing was performed on cultured PBMCs, taken from culture after CMV antigen stimulation. CDR3 DNA sequence: TGTGCCAGCAGTTTCCTTGGACAGGGTCAGGAAAAACTGTTTTTT. It specifies CASSFLGQGQEKLFF.